This passage covers 15 T cell receptor beta chains from one sample sequenced in a study of blood T cells in healthy people across ages. Using a J-beta primer mix together with a sample-barcoded 5' primer, a second PCR was run for roughly 6 to 11 cycles. MiXCR, applied by TCRdb to the 5' RACE reads, yields one record per CDR3 protein. The data show over 950,000 distinct CDR3 sequences, with approximately 38% seen just once and around 13% held by the top ten. The sequencing input was blood. The origin of the receptors is a man younger than 30 in good health.

The gene calls are TRBV6-2 or TRBV6-3 and TRBJ1-2; D is ambiguous. Trimming left V 6 bases short and J 8 bases short, with 16 bases between. From germline, CDR1 is MNHEY and CDR2 SVGEGT. The CDR3 totals 13 residues. The CDR3 coding sequence is TGTGCCAGCAGCCGACCCAGAATATGGGGCTACACCTTC. Its protein product is CASSRPRIWGYTF.

Many counts were recorded for this clonotype. The chain employs TRBV20-1 and TRBJ1-2, with D hard to call. The CDR3 loop spans 11 amino acids. CDR1 and CDR2 from the germline V gene are DFQATT and SNEGSKA (reference sequence). V shed 1 base and J shed 4 bases, with 4 bases lying between them. As DNA, the CDR3 is TGCAGTGCTAGAGGGGGCTATGGCTACACCTTC. Translating it yields CSARGGYGYTF.

This clonotype was observed a few times. V is TRBV20-1 and J is TRBJ2-3; 7 positions agree with TRBD2. Looked up from germline, CDR1 is DFQATT and CDR2 is SNEGSKA (reference sequence). The CDR3 has 14 amino acids. V dropped 5 bases and J dropped 5; count of bases not matched to a gene: 10. CDR3 residues: CSALSGAALDTQYF. CDR3 coding DNA: TGCAGTGCTTTAAGCGGGGCGGCTTTAGATACGCAGTATTTT.

This clonotype was picked up a small number of times. The chain carries TRBV4-2 and TRBJ1-5; TRBD1 aligns across 7 bases. CDR1 is LGHNA, CDR2 YNFKEQ, per germline. V lost 3 bases, J lost 5 bases, and 7 bases stayed unmatched. This CDR3 is built from 15 residues. CDR3 in amino acids: CASSQLDRADQPQHF. DNA for the CDR3: TGTGCCAGCAGCCAGCTCGACAGGGCTGATCAGCCCCAGCATTTT.

The chain combines TRBV10-3 with TRBJ1-2; no reliable D call. The CDR3 runs to 14 residues. V was cut by 5 bases and J by 4 bases, with 14 bases left in between. Germline V CDR1 and CDR2: ENHRY, SYGVKD. CDR3: CAISSQADGYGYTF. CDR3 nucleotide sequence: TGTGCCATCAGTTCTCAGGCAGACGGCTATGGCTACACCTTC.

V and J are TRBV3-1 and TRBJ2-5; D gene uncertain. V lost 3 bases and J 5 bases, leaving 10 bases between the germline ends. The CDR3 is 13 residues long. Germline V gene sequence: CDR1 LGHDT, CDR2 YNNKEL (reference sequence). The CDR3 here is CASSQFGAETQYF. The CDR3 nucleotides are TGTGCCAGCAGCCAGTTCGGTGCTGAGACCCAGTACTTC.

The V and J genes are TRBV20-1 and TRBJ2-1, with 9 bases that match TRBD2. Losses at the gene ends were 0 bases for V and 8 bases for J; bases not matched to a gene: 11. The length of the CDR3 is 16 residues. Germline lookup yields CDR1 DFQATT and CDR2 SNEGSKA (reference sequence). CDR3 in amino acids: CSARDFRRGGGDEQFF. CDR3 in DNA: TGCAGTGCTAGAGATTTTCGGCGGGGGGGCGGTGATGAGCAGTTCTTC.

A few counts support this clonotype. The rearrangement uses TRBV20-1 and TRBJ1-6; tentative D call: TRBD1 (6 bases). Between the trimmed V and J ends, which lost 1 base and 1 base, there was a span of 14 bases. This CDR3 has 17 amino acids. Germline lookup yields CDR1 DFQATT and CDR2 SNEGSKA (reference sequence). In nucleotides, the CDR3 is TGCAGTGCTAGAGCCCCATACAGGGATTCCTATAATTCACCCCTCCACTTT. It translates to CSARAPYRDSYNSPLHF.

V is TRBV6-2 or TRBV6-3 and J is TRBJ2-1; TRBD1 or TRBD2 may be the D gene (5 bases each). The CDR3 is 16 residues long. V lost 6 bases and J 0 bases, leaving 15 bases between the germline ends. Germline lookup yields CDR1 MNHEY and CDR2 SVGEGT. The CDR3 DNA is TGTGCCAGCAGCGCGCGTAGGGACGGCTCCTACAATGAGCAGTTCTTC. Translated, it gives CASSARRDGSYNEQFF.

J is TRBJ1-2 and V is TRBV13, with 7 bases that match TRBD1. The CDR3 totals 16 residues. After removal of 0 bases from V and 3 bases from J, the junction contained 7 bases not matched to a gene. Germline CDR1 reads PRHDT; CDR2 reads FYEKMQ (reference sequence). CDR3 sequence (DNA): TGTGCCAGCAGCTTAGGCCGCGGGACAGACGACTATGGCTACACCTTC. This codes for CASSLGRGTDDYGYTF. The whole variable domain, filled in from reference TRBV13 and TRBJ1-2, reads AAGVIQSPRHLIKEKRETATLKCYPIPRHDTVYWYQQGPGQDPQFLISFYEKMQSDKGSIPDRFSAQQFSDYHSELNMSSLELGDSALYFCASSLGRGTDDYGYTFGSGTRLTVV.

For the CDR3, the DNA is TGTGCCAGCAGTGAGACAGCTGCCAGGGGTCATTATGGTGAGCAGTTCTTC. Translation gives CASSETAARGHYGEQFF. The chain is built from TRBV6-1 and TRBJ2-1; D may be TRBD1 (6 bases). V lost 3 bases and J lost 9, with 24 bases in between. Germline-derived CDR1 and CDR2 are MNHNS and SASEGT. This CDR3 is built from 17 residues.

This chain connects TRBV28 to TRBJ2-7; D assignment may be TRBD1 or TRBD2 (5 bases each). The V and J ends lost 4 bases and 7 bases respectively, with 32 bases between them. CDR3 length equals 19 residues. Germline V gene data show CDR1 as MDHEN and CDR2 as SYDVKM. The CDR3 DNA follows: TGTGCCAGCAGTTATGGGTCGGGGACCATCGGAAGTTCCTACAATGAGCAGTACTTC. Translation gives CASSYGSGTIGSSYNEQYF.

The rearrangement uses TRBV20-1 and TRBJ1-2, with a possible D match to TRBD1 (5 bases). The CDR3 has 14 residues. Germline V CDR1 and CDR2: DFQATT, SNEGSKA (reference sequence). Trimming shortened V by 3 bases and J by 7 bases, and 18 bases separated the two germline ends. The DNA of the CDR3 is TGCAGTGCTAGGGGGGTCCCCAACGAGATTGGCTACACCTTC. Its protein product is CSARGVPNEIGYTF.

The chain combines TRBV29-1 with TRBJ1-2; possible D gene TRBD1, 6 bases. V lost 3 bases to trimming and J lost 8 bases, with 16 bases between them. In germline, CDR1 is SQVTM, CDR2 ANQGSEA. This CDR3 contains 13 residues. CDR3 DNA: TGCAGCGTTGAGGAACAGGGTTCGAGGGGCTACACCTTC. This codes for CSVEEQGSRGYTF.

The chain recombines TRBV19 with TRBJ2-5; D is unresolved. Trimming left V 6 bases short and J 11 bases short, with 16 bases between. CDR3 length: 12 residues. The germline V gene encodes CDR1 LNHDA and CDR2 SQIVND (reference sequence). The CDR3 spells CASRRPGYEQYF. CDR3 coding DNA: TGTGCCAGTAGACGTCCTGGGTATGAGCAGTACTTC.